These T cell receptor beta chains were read from a single sample in a study of T cells in Graves' hyperthyroidism and ophthalmopathy. MiXCR, run by TCRdb on the multiplex PCR reads, gives a single entry per CDR3 protein. The sample carries approximately 610,000 distinct CDR3 sequences, 16% recorded once. Sequencing used blood. These receptor sequences come from a woman aged 18-29 years with Graves' hyperthyroidism. Both conserved end residues are part of each CDR3. D genes are given only for firm matches. Clone sizes are given selectively: once, few, many, or a class where the clone is expanded.

D | size | J | V | DNA | CDR3
TRBD1 | - | TRBJ2-5 | TRBV4-1 | TGCGCCAGCAGCCAATTCGGGCGAACAGGGGAAGCGACGCAGTACTTC | CASSQFGRTGEATQYF
TRBD2 | few | TRBJ2-5 | TRBV5-1 | TGCGCCAGCTGCATGAGCGGGGGGGCCTTAGGGGAGACCCAGTACTTC | CASCMSGGALGETQYF
- | few | TRBJ2-1 | TRBV5-1 | TGCGCCAGCAGCTTGGATTTCGGGGGCTCCTACAATGAGCAGTTCTTC | CASSLDFGGSYNEQFF
TRBD2 | many | TRBJ2-7 | TRBV7-8 | TGTGCCAGCAGCTTAGTGAGACTAGCGGGGAAGAGCTCCTACGAGCAGTACTTC | CASSLVRLAGKSSYEQYF
- | once | TRBJ2-1 | TRBV24-1 | TGTGCCACCAGTGATTTGACCAGGGAGCAGTTCTTC | CATSDLTREQFF
- | many | TRBJ1-6 | TRBV2 | TGTGCCAGCAGTGAAGATATGCAGGCCTATAATTCACCCCTCCACTTT | CASSEDMQAYNSPLHF
- | - | TRBJ2-7 | TRBV27 | TGTGCCAGCAGCCCAAGGGGGGTCGAGCAGTACTTC | CASSPRGVEQYF
TRBD1 | few | TRBJ1-4 | TRBV7-8 | TGTGCCAGCAGCTTAAATACAGGGGCAAGAGATGAAAAACTGTTTTTT | CASSLNTGARDEKLFF
TRBD1 | - | TRBJ1-3 | TRBV30 | TGTGCCTGGGATATTACAGGGGGCGCTGGAAACACCATATATTTT | CAWDITGGAGNTIYF
- | few | TRBJ2-7 | TRBV5-1 | TGCGCCAGCAGCTTGGCCCATTCCTACGAGCAGTACTTC | CASSLAHSYEQYF
- | - | TRBJ2-3 | TRBV3-1 | TGTGCCAGCAGCCAAGATCTATGGTCCGGGGCGGATGAAGATACGCAGTATTTT | CASSQDLWSGADEDTQYF
- | few | TRBJ2-5 | TRBV29-1 | TGCAGCGTTGCCAGACAAGAGACCCAGTACTTC | CSVARQETQYF
- | - | TRBJ1-3 | TRBV3-1 | TGTGCCAGCAGCCCGGGACACTCTGGAAACACCATATATTTT | CASSPGHSGNTIYF
- | - | TRBJ1-2 | TRBV24-1 | TGTGCCACCAGTGGAACAGGGTCCTATGGCTACACCTTC | CATSGTGSYGYTF
TRBD1 | many | TRBJ2-5 | TRBV10-3 | TGTGCCATCAGTGAGACAGGGGATTTGGCGGAGACCCAGTACTTC | CAISETGDLAETQYF
- | many | TRBJ1-2 | TRBV6-5 | TGTGCCAGCAGTTACGGCCGCGTCTATGGCTACACCTTC | CASSYGRVYGYTF
- | - | TRBJ1-5 | TRBV27 | TGTGCCAGCAGTTTCAGTGGGGTGGGTCAGCCCCAGCATTTT | CASSFSGVGQPQHF
- | many | TRBJ2-1 | TRBV6-1 | TGTGCCAGCAGTGGACGACTAGAGATCCTACCTGAGCAGTTCTTC | CASSGRLEILPEQFF
TRBD1 | many | TRBJ1-2 | TRBV6-1 | TGTGCCAGCAGCGTAACAGGGGCTGGCTACACCTTC | CASSVTGAGYTF
- | many | TRBJ1-5 | TRBV12-3/TRBV12-4 | TGTGCCAGCAGTTTGGCTATCCTGCCTTTGGTCGGTTTCAATCAGCCCCAGCATTTT | CASSLAILPLVGFNQPQHF
TRBD1 | many | TRBJ1-4 | TRBV10-3 | TGTGCCATCAGTGACTCCGGGACAGGGGGTGAAAAACTGTTTTTT | CAISDSGTGGEKLFF
- | many | TRBJ1-2 | TRBV20-1 | TGCAGTGCTAGACGGACAGCGTATGGCTACACCTTC | CSARRTAYGYTF
TRBD1 | few | TRBJ1-5 | TRBV6-1 | TGTGCCAGCAGAGCCCTCGCCGGGACAGGGGGCAATCAGCCCCAGCATTTT | CASRALAGTGGNQPQHF
TRBD1 | few | TRBJ1-1 | TRBV20-1 | TGCAGTGCAAACTTCCCGGACAGGGGGCGAAAAACTGAAGCTTTCTTT | CSANFPDRGRKTEAFF
- | - | TRBJ1-5 | TRBV28 | TGTGCCAGCAGTCCCGGACATAAACTTAGCAATCAGCCCCAGCATTTT | CASSPGHKLSNQPQHF
- | few | TRBJ1-5 | TRBV4-1 | TGCGCTAGCAGCCAAGATTGGCAGCCCGCTCAGCCCCAGCATTTT | CASSQDWQPAQPQHF
TRBD2 | - | TRBJ2-5 | TRBV10-3 | TGTGCCATCAGTGACGTAGCGGGGGCGAGTCAAGAGACCCAGTACTTC | CAISDVAGASQETQYF
TRBD2 | many | TRBJ2-3 | TRBV7-2 | TGTGCCAGCAGCTTATTAGCGGGGGGGCGGGCCCCGGAGTATTTT | CASSLLAGGRAPEYF